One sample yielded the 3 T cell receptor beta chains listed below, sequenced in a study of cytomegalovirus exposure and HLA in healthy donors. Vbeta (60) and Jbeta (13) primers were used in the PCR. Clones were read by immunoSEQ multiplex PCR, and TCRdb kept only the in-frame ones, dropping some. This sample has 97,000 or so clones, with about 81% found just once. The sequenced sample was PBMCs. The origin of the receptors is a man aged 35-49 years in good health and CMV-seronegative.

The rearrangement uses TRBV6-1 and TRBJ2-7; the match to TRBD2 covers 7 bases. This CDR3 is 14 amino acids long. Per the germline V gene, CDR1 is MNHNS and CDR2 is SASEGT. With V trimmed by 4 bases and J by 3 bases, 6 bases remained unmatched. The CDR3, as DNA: TGTGCCAGCAGTGCCCGACTAGCCCGCTACGAGCAGTACTTC. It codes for CASSARLARYEQYF.

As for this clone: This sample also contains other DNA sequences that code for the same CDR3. In DNA form, the CDR3 reads TGTGCCAGCAGTTTGCCACAGGGGATATATGGCTACACCTTC. This translates into CASSLPQGIYGYTF. This chain links TRBV28 with TRBJ1-2; 7 nucleotides line up with TRBD1. V was pared by 3 bases and J by 5 bases, with 6 bases of the junction left unmatched. The CDR3 contains 14 residues. CDR1 and CDR2 from the germline V gene are MDHEN and SYDVKM.

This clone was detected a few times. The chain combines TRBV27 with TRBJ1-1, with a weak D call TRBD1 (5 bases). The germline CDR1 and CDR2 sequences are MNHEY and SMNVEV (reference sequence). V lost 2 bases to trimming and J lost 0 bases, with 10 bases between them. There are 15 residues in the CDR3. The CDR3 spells CASSLGAGMNTEAFF. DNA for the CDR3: TGTGCCAGCAGTTTAGGGGCAGGGATGAACACTGAAGCTTTCTTT.